A selection of T cell receptor beta chains follows, all from one sample in a study of T cell changes during pregnancy in multiple sclerosis. Assay used: immunoSEQ multiplex PCR; TCRdb lists only in-frame clones, some missing. The sample includes approximately 50,000 clones, 90% of them seen just once. The specimen comprised peripheral blood, sampled in the third trimester of pregnancy. Receptors originate from a female donor in good health, enrolled as a control in a pregnancy study. Both conserved end residues are part of each CDR3. Each record gives: D gene, clone size, J gene, V gene, CDR3 protein, CDR3 DNA. The D gene is left open where the match is weak. Expanded clones get a size class; other rows say once, few or many, or leave the size out.

d_gene: NA
abundance: NA
j_gene: TRBJ1-1
v_gene: TRBV10-3
CDR3aa: CANSIDSTNTEAFF
CDR3nt: TGTGCCAATTCAATCGACAGTACCAACACTGAAGCTTTCTTT

d_gene: TRBD2
abundance: NA
j_gene: TRBJ2-1
v_gene: TRBV11-2
CDR3aa: CASSARLAEGVEQFF
CDR3nt: TGTGCCAGCAGCGCCCGACTAGCGGAAGGGGTAGAGCAGTTCTTC

d_gene: TRBD2
abundance: NA
j_gene: TRBJ2-2
v_gene: TRBV27
CDR3aa: CASSPPGLAGWYTGELFF
CDR3nt: TGTGCCAGCAGTCCCCCGGGACTAGCGGGATGGTACACCGGGGAGCTGTTTTTT

d_gene: NA
abundance: NA
j_gene: TRBJ1-4
v_gene: TRBV5-4
CDR3aa: CASSFGSTNEKLFF
CDR3nt: TGTGCCAGCAGCTTTGGCTCGACTAATGAAAAACTGTTTTTT

d_gene: NA
abundance: NA
j_gene: TRBJ1-6
v_gene: TRBV30
CDR3aa: CAWSTGGFDNSPLHF
CDR3nt: TGTGCCTGGAGTACGGGGGGTTTCGATAATTCACCCCTCCACTTT

d_gene: TRBD1
abundance: once
j_gene: TRBJ1-3
v_gene: TRBV4-3
CDR3aa: CASSQAGGGNTIYF
CDR3nt: TGCGCCAGCAGCCAAGCAGGGGGCGGAAACACCATATATTTT

d_gene: TRBD1
abundance: NA
j_gene: TRBJ1-2
v_gene: TRBV6-5
CDR3aa: CASTGGEGNYGYTF
CDR3nt: TGTGCCAGCACAGGGGGCGAAGGTAACTATGGCTACACCTTC

d_gene: NA
abundance: NA
j_gene: TRBJ1-2
v_gene: TRBV4-3
CDR3aa: CASSQVFNTDYGYTF
CDR3nt: TGCGCCAGCAGCCAAGTTTTTAACACCGACTATGGCTACACCTTC

d_gene: NA
abundance: NA
j_gene: TRBJ2-3
v_gene: TRBV10-2
CDR3aa: CASSEGGDTQYF
CDR3nt: TGCGCCAGCAGTGAGGGGGGGGATACGCAGTATTTT

d_gene: TRBD2
abundance: few
j_gene: TRBJ2-2
v_gene: TRBV19
CDR3aa: CASSLISGSSTGELFF
CDR3nt: TGTGCCAGTAGTCTGATTAGCGGGAGTAGCACCGGGGAGCTGTTTTTT

d_gene: TRBD1
abundance: NA
j_gene: TRBJ2-3
v_gene: TRBV7-7
CDR3aa: CASSQGQGITDTQYF
CDR3nt: TGTGCTAGCAGCCAGGGACAGGGGATCACAGATACGCAGTATTTT

d_gene: NA
abundance: NA
j_gene: TRBJ1-2
v_gene: TRBV19
CDR3aa: CATLQTGKIGYTF
CDR3nt: TGTGCCACTCTTCAAACAGGGAAAATAGGCTACACCTTC

d_gene: NA
abundance: NA
j_gene: TRBJ2-7
v_gene: TRBV18
CDR3aa: CASSPPGLAGRAYEQYF
CDR3nt: TGTGCCAGCTCACCACCGGGACTGGCAGGGCGAGCCTACGAGCAGTACTTC

d_gene: TRBD2
abundance: NA
j_gene: TRBJ2-5
v_gene: TRBV27
CDR3aa: CASSLVAGGAAQYF
CDR3nt: TGTGCCAGCAGTTTGGTTGCGGGGGGGGCGGCCCAGTACTTC

d_gene: NA
abundance: NA
j_gene: TRBJ1-2
v_gene: TRBV4-2
CDR3aa: CASSQDGEGNYGYTF
CDR3nt: TGTGCCAGCAGCCAAGATGGTGAGGGCAACTATGGCTACACCTTC

d_gene: NA
abundance: NA
j_gene: TRBJ2-7
v_gene: TRBV11-3
CDR3aa: CASSVTTYEQYF
CDR3nt: TGTGCCAGCAGCGTAACCACTTACGAGCAGTACTTC

d_gene: NA
abundance: NA
j_gene: TRBJ1-2
v_gene: TRBV9
CDR3aa: CASSTRRNYGYTF
CDR3nt: TGTGCCAGCAGCACCCGCCGGAACTATGGCTACACCTTC

d_gene: TRBD1
abundance: NA
j_gene: TRBJ2-4
v_gene: TRBV5-1
CDR3aa: CASSLGQGETKNIQYF
CDR3nt: TGCGCCAGCAGCTTGGGTCAGGGGGAGACCAAAAACATTCAGTACTTC

d_gene: NA
abundance: NA
j_gene: TRBJ1-1
v_gene: TRBV11-2
CDR3aa: CASTVGGLEAFF
CDR3nt: TGTGCCAGCACAGTCGGGGGTCTGGAAGCTTTCTTT

d_gene: NA
abundance: NA
j_gene: TRBJ2-5
v_gene: TRBV5-1
CDR3aa: CASSLAHGGETQYF
CDR3nt: TGCGCCAGCAGCTTGGCCCACGGGGGAGAGACCCAGTACTTC

d_gene: NA
abundance: medium-sized
j_gene: TRBJ1-6
v_gene: TRBV7-9
CDR3aa: CASSEIQGSPLHF
CDR3nt: TGTGCCAGCAGCGAAATCCAGGGTTCACCCCTCCACTTT

d_gene: NA
abundance: once
j_gene: TRBJ2-7
v_gene: TRBV6-6
CDR3aa: CASRDTPYEQYF
CDR3nt: TGTGCCAGCAGGGACACCCCCTACGAGCAGTACTTC

d_gene: NA
abundance: NA
j_gene: TRBJ1-5
v_gene: TRBV6-6
CDR3aa: CASSSGHNQPQHF
CDR3nt: TGTGCCAGCAGCTCAGGTCACAATCAGCCCCAGCATTTT

d_gene: NA
abundance: NA
j_gene: TRBJ1-2
v_gene: TRBV7-9
CDR3aa: CASSMDARQNYGYTF
CDR3nt: TGTGCCAGCAGCATGGACGCACGACAGAACTATGGCTACACCTTC

d_gene: TRBD1
abundance: NA
j_gene: TRBJ1-6
v_gene: TRBV5-1
CDR3aa: CASSSQDRGLSPLHF
CDR3nt: TGCGCCAGCAGCTCCCAGGACAGGGGGCTCTCACCCCTCCACTTT

d_gene: NA
abundance: NA
j_gene: TRBJ2-5
v_gene: TRBV11-2
CDR3aa: CASSFTSEATQYF
CDR3nt: TGTGCCAGCAGCTTTACCAGTGAGGCGACCCAGTACTTC

d_gene: NA
abundance: NA
j_gene: TRBJ2-7
v_gene: TRBV9
CDR3aa: CASPSGTSYEQYF
CDR3nt: TGTGCCAGCCCCTCCGGGACTTCCTACGAGCAGTACTTC

d_gene: TRBD2
abundance: NA
j_gene: TRBJ2-1
v_gene: TRBV7-6
CDR3aa: CAVAGGPNDEQFF
CDR3nt: TGTGCCGTGGCGGGGGGCCCCAACGATGAGCAGTTCTTC

d_gene: TRBD2
abundance: NA
j_gene: TRBJ2-1
v_gene: TRBV5-1
CDR3aa: CASSPGLAGVLEQFF
CDR3nt: TGCGCCAGCAGCCCCGGACTAGCGGGAGTACTTGAGCAGTTCTTC

d_gene: NA
abundance: NA
j_gene: TRBJ2-7
v_gene: TRBV6-1
CDR3aa: CASSRRQTYEQYF
CDR3nt: TGTGCCAGCAGTCGTAGACAGACCTACGAGCAGTACTTC

d_gene: TRBD1
abundance: once
j_gene: TRBJ1-4
v_gene: TRBV4-2
CDR3aa: CASSQTGLPGQIPNEKLFF
CDR3nt: TGTGCCAGCAGCCAAACCGGCCTTCCGGGACAGATCCCTAATGAAAAACTGTTTTTT

d_gene: NA
abundance: NA
j_gene: TRBJ2-7
v_gene: TRBV28
CDR3aa: CASTAEGARYEQYF
CDR3nt: TGTGCCAGCACCGCGGAGGGGGCGCGCTACGAGCAGTACTTC

d_gene: NA
abundance: few
j_gene: TRBJ1-1
v_gene: TRBV19
CDR3aa: CASSVQGGYTEAFF
CDR3nt: TGTGCCAGTAGTGTGCAGGGAGGATACACTGAAGCTTTCTTT

d_gene: NA
abundance: NA
j_gene: TRBJ1-6
v_gene: TRBV27
CDR3aa: CASSLTGNRSPLHF
CDR3nt: TGTGCCAGCAGTCTCACAGGGAATCGTTCACCCCTCCACTTT

d_gene: TRBD1
abundance: few
j_gene: TRBJ1-6
v_gene: TRBV2
CDR3aa: CASSDGQGLSPLHF
CDR3nt: TGTGCCAGCAGTGACGGACAGGGACTCTCACCCCTCCACTTT

d_gene: NA
abundance: NA
j_gene: TRBJ1-5
v_gene: TRBV2
CDR3aa: CASSEGLGNQPQHF
CDR3nt: TGTGCCAGCAGTGAAGGGCTAGGCAATCAGCCCCAGCATTTT

d_gene: NA
abundance: NA
j_gene: TRBJ2-5
v_gene: TRBV7-9
CDR3aa: CASSLGSGETQYF
CDR3nt: TGTGCCAGCAGCTTAGGCTCAGGAGAGACCCAGTACTTC

d_gene: NA
abundance: NA
j_gene: TRBJ2-5
v_gene: TRBV7-7
CDR3aa: CASSYGHQETQYF
CDR3nt: TGTGCCAGCAGCTATGGGCACCAAGAGACCCAGTACTTC

d_gene: NA
abundance: once
j_gene: TRBJ2-1
v_gene: TRBV7-8
CDR3aa: CASSLILAIIYNEQFF
CDR3nt: TGTGCCAGCAGCTTAATTCTAGCCATAATCTACAATGAGCAGTTCTTC

d_gene: TRBD2
abundance: NA
j_gene: TRBJ2-1
v_gene: TRBV19
CDR3aa: CASSLRTSGKLYNEQFF
CDR3nt: TGTGCCAGTAGCCTGAGGACTAGCGGGAAACTCTACAATGAGCAGTTCTTC

d_gene: NA
abundance: once
j_gene: TRBJ2-3
v_gene: TRBV7-8
CDR3aa: CASGEVGGPRDTQYF
CDR3nt: TGTGCCAGCGGGGAGGTGGGGGGGCCTCGGGATACGCAGTATTTT

d_gene: TRBD1
abundance: NA
j_gene: TRBJ1-6
v_gene: TRBV30
CDR3aa: CAWSVQGASYNSPLHF
CDR3nt: TGTGCCTGGAGTGTGCAGGGGGCATCCTATAATTCACCCCTCCACTTT

d_gene: TRBD2
abundance: NA
j_gene: TRBJ2-5
v_gene: TRBV11-3
CDR3aa: CASSLPESGGAQETQYF
CDR3nt: TGTGCCAGCAGCTTACCTGAGTCCGGGGGGGCCCAAGAGACCCAGTACTTC

d_gene: TRBD2
abundance: NA
j_gene: TRBJ2-7
v_gene: TRBV4-3
CDR3aa: CASSQDRGLPSAYEQYF
CDR3nt: TGCGCCAGCAGCCAAGACCGGGGACTACCCTCGGCCTACGAGCAGTACTTC

d_gene: TRBD2
abundance: NA
j_gene: TRBJ2-3
v_gene: TRBV7-2
CDR3aa: CASSLTFGLGSSTDTQYF
CDR3nt: TGTGCCAGCAGCTTAACTTTCGGACTAGGATCTAGCACAGATACGCAGTATTTT

d_gene: NA
abundance: once
j_gene: TRBJ2-5
v_gene: TRBV5-6
CDR3aa: CASSPVGAGKETQYF
CDR3nt: TGTGCCAGCAGCCCCGTCGGGGCGGGGAAAGAGACCCAGTACTTC

d_gene: NA
abundance: NA
j_gene: TRBJ1-1
v_gene: TRBV5-1
CDR3aa: CASSLAGTNTEAFF
CDR3nt: TGCGCCAGCAGCTTGGCGGGAACGAACACTGAAGCTTTCTTT

d_gene: NA
abundance: few
j_gene: TRBJ2-1
v_gene: TRBV10-3
CDR3aa: CAISGATSPDEQFF
CDR3nt: TGTGCCATCAGTGGAGCGACTTCTCCGGATGAGCAGTTCTTC

d_gene: TRBD1
abundance: NA
j_gene: TRBJ2-4
v_gene: TRBV18
CDR3aa: CASSQGAMAKNIQYF
CDR3nt: TGTGCCAGCTCACAGGGGGCCATGGCCAAAAACATTCAGTACTTC

d_gene: NA
abundance: NA
j_gene: TRBJ1-4
v_gene: TRBV30
CDR3aa: CAWSVRRGGNEKLFF
CDR3nt: TGTGCCTGGAGTGTACGGCGGGGGGGGAATGAAAAACTGTTTTTT